These T cell receptor beta chains were read from a single sample in a study of blood T cell repertoires in COVID-19. Clones were sequenced by immunoSEQ multiplex PCR, and TCRdb holds only the in-frame ones, with some missing. Of fewer than 250,000 clones listed, roughly 84% are singletons. The sequencing input was peripheral blood. These receptors came from a human donor in a cohort sampled during active COVID-19. CDR3s include the opening cysteine and the closing phenylalanine or tryptophan. Fields, in order: CDR3 protein, CDR3 DNA, J gene, clone size, D gene, V gene. A D gene is named only where the DNA matches it firmly. Size values are once, few and many counts, or a class for expanded clones, and some rows have none.

CASSLGQWDNEKLFF	TGCGCCAGCAGCTTGGGACAGTGGGATAATGAAAAACTGTTTTTT	TRBJ1-4	NA	NA	TRBV5-1
CASSSGMGTDTQYF	TGTGCCAGCAGCTCAGGAATGGGCACAGATACGCAGTATTTT	TRBJ2-3	NA	NA	TRBV7-2
CASIRQGANEQYF	TGTGCCAGCATACGCCAGGGGGCAAACGAGCAGTACTTC	TRBJ2-7	NA	TRBD1	TRBV28
CASGLGDRGFSETQYF	TGTGCTAGTGGTTTGGGGGACAGGGGGTTTTCGGAGACCCAGTACTTC	TRBJ2-5	NA	TRBD1	TRBV12-5
CASSLGDRSQPQHF	TGTGCCAGCAGCTTAGGGGACAGGAGTCAGCCCCAGCATTTT	TRBJ1-5	NA	TRBD1	TRBV7-9
CASASSGVTDTQYF	TGTGCCAGCGCTTCTAGCGGGGTCACAGATACGCAGTATTTT	TRBJ2-3	NA	TRBD2	TRBV6-5
CAWSVRGSGNTIYF	TGTGCCTGGAGTGTAAGGGGCTCAGGGAACACCATATATTTT	TRBJ1-3	NA	NA	TRBV30
CASSASRTGAARYYGYTF	TGTGCCAGCAGCGCCTCCCGGACAGGGGCAGCCCGTTACTATGGCTACACCTTC	TRBJ1-2	NA	TRBD1	TRBV9
CASSLDPSGGTDTQYF	TGTGCCAGCAGCTTGGATCCTAGCGGGGGTACAGATACGCAGTATTTT	TRBJ2-3	NA	TRBD2	TRBV5-4
CASSFGHGGANVLTF	TGTGCCAGCAGCTTCGGACACGGTGGGGCCAACGTCCTGACTTTC	TRBJ2-6	NA	NA	TRBV11-2
CASSRQGNQPQHF	TGTGCCAGCAGCCGACAGGGTAATCAGCCCCAGCATTTT	TRBJ1-5	NA	TRBD1	TRBV11-2
CASSLRQGADTQYF	TGTGCCAGCAGCCTCCGGCAGGGGGCGGATACGCAGTATTTT	TRBJ2-3	many	TRBD1	TRBV3-1/TRBV3-2
CASSPTSGSWSDTQYF	TGTGCCAGCAGCCCAACTAGCGGGAGCTGGTCGGATACGCAGTATTTT	TRBJ2-3	NA	TRBD2	TRBV14
CASSIMIGGGQPQHF	TGTGCCAGTAGTATAATGATCGGGGGAGGGCAGCCCCAGCATTTT	TRBJ1-5	NA	NA	TRBV19
CASTTGDQPQHF	TGTGCCAGCACTACAGGAGATCAGCCCCAGCATTTT	TRBJ1-5	NA	NA	TRBV12-3/TRBV12-4
CSASPSSGNTIYF	TGCAGTGCGAGTCCGAGTTCTGGAAACACCATATATTTT	TRBJ1-3	NA	NA	TRBV20-1
CASSASGGGNQPQHF	TGTGCCAGCAGCGCCTCAGGGGGCGGCAATCAGCCCCAGCATTTT	TRBJ1-5	NA	TRBD1	TRBV7-9
CASSSLAGFPSYNEQFF	TGTGCCAGCAGTTCTCTAGCGGGATTCCCCTCCTACAATGAGCAGTTCTTC	TRBJ2-1	NA	TRBD2	TRBV27
CASSLRGPKTGELFF	TGTGCCAGCAGCTTAAGGGGGCCTAAAACCGGGGAGCTGTTTTTT	TRBJ2-2	few	NA	TRBV7-3
CASSGDGVTGELFF	TGTGCCAGTTCAGGGGACGGGGTAACCGGGGAGCTGTTTTTT	TRBJ2-2	NA	NA	TRBV19
CASSPPTREDTQYF	TGTGCCAGCTCACCACCGACTCGGGAAGATACGCAGTATTTT	TRBJ2-3	NA	NA	TRBV18
CASSARGATNEKLFF	TGTGCCAGCAGCGCCAGGGGCGCAACTAATGAAAAACTGTTTTTT	TRBJ1-4	NA	NA	TRBV9
CASSYSQGAEAFF	TGTGCCAGCAGTTACTCTCAGGGGGCTGAAGCTTTCTTT	TRBJ1-1	NA	TRBD1	TRBV6-5
CASSPGSTDTQYF	TGTGCCAGCTCACCTGGCAGCACAGATACGCAGTATTTT	TRBJ2-3	NA	NA	TRBV18
CASSQLYHHRENTEAFF	TGTGCCAGCAGCCAACTATACCACCACAGGGAAAACACTGAAGCTTTCTTT	TRBJ1-1	NA	NA	TRBV7-9
CASSLTTGTNEKLFF	TGTGCCAGCAGCTTAACGACAGGAACTAATGAAAAACTGTTTTTT	TRBJ1-4	NA	NA	TRBV7-9
CASTVGTGQAFF	TGTGCCAGCACCGTTGGAACAGGCCAAGCTTTCTTT	TRBJ1-1	NA	NA	TRBV6-6
CASSLRRSSGNTIYF	TGTGCCAGCAGCTTGAGACGGAGTTCTGGAAACACCATATATTTT	TRBJ1-3	NA	NA	TRBV5-6
CASSLSPRDGYTF	TGCGCCAGCAGCTTGTCCCCCAGGGATGGCTACACCTTC	TRBJ1-2	NA	NA	TRBV5-1
CAWSAGRYDEKLFF	TGTGCCTGGAGTGCAGGGAGGTATGATGAAAAACTGTTTTTT	TRBJ1-4	NA	NA	TRBV30
CASSELAGDEQFF	TGTGCCAGCAGTGAATTAGCGGGGGATGAGCAGTTCTTC	TRBJ2-1	NA	TRBD2	TRBV2
CASSLARRGLDEQFF	TGCGCCAGCAGCTTGGCCCGGCGCGGCTTGGATGAGCAGTTCTTC	TRBJ2-1	NA	NA	TRBV5-1
CASSDRTGNYGYTF	TGTGCCAGCAGTGACCGGACAGGGAACTATGGCTACACCTTC	TRBJ1-2	NA	TRBD1	TRBV6-4
CASSSNYRGNSPLHF	TGTGCCAGCAGCTCAAATTACAGGGGCAATTCACCCCTCCACTTT	TRBJ1-6	NA	TRBD1	TRBV11-2
CASSLGWGPEAFF	TGTGCCAGCAGCCTTGGGTGGGGCCCTGAAGCTTTCTTT	TRBJ1-1	NA	NA	TRBV5-6
CASSRGADPYNEQFF	TGTGCCAGCAGTCGGGGGGCAGATCCGTACAATGAGCAGTTCTTC	TRBJ2-1	NA	NA	TRBV6-5
CASSGTYRGSGNTIYF	TGTGCCAGCAGCGGGACGTACAGGGGTTCTGGAAACACCATATATTTT	TRBJ1-3	NA	TRBD1	TRBV5-4
CASSWGTDPLSGANVLTF	TGCGCCAGCAGCTGGGGGACAGACCCCCTCTCTGGGGCCAACGTCCTGACTTTC	TRBJ2-6	NA	TRBD1	TRBV5-1
CASSYSVGQPYGYTF	TGTGCCAGCAGTTACTCTGTGGGACAGCCTTATGGCTACACCTTC	TRBJ1-2	NA	TRBD1	TRBV6-5
CASKTSAVLAGDTDTQYF	TGTGCCAGTAAGACGTCGGCTGTACTAGCGGGGGACACAGATACGCAGTATTTT	TRBJ2-3	once	TRBD2	TRBV19
CASTPDRVVGELFF	TGTGCCAGCACCCCCGACAGGGTAGTCGGGGAGCTGTTTTTT	TRBJ2-2	NA	TRBD1	TRBV6-5
CASSSLAGGQETQYF	TGCGCCAGCAGCTCACTAGCGGGGGGACAAGAGACCCAGTACTTC	TRBJ2-5	NA	TRBD2	TRBV5-1
CASSLMTGRGTGELFF	TGTGCCAGCAGCTTGATGACCGGTCGGGGGACCGGGGAGCTGTTTTTT	TRBJ2-2	NA	NA	TRBV5-4
CSGGELNYGYTF	TGCAGCGGAGGAGAATTAAACTATGGCTACACCTTC	TRBJ1-2	once	NA	TRBV29-1
CASSPSLVETQYF	TGTGCCAGCTCACCATCACTGGTAGAGACCCAGTACTTC	TRBJ2-5	NA	NA	TRBV18
CASSLMTAQTNEQFF	TGTGCCAGCAGCTTGATGACAGCCCAGACCAATGAGCAGTTCTTC	TRBJ2-1	NA	NA	TRBV5-5
CASRDNKLSYEQYF	TGTGCCAGCAGAGATAACAAGTTGTCCTACGAGCAGTACTTC	TRBJ2-7	NA	NA	TRBV7-8
CASSFLGGDQPQHF	TGTGCCAGCAGCTTCCTCGGCGGGGATCAGCCCCAGCATTTT	TRBJ1-5	many	NA	TRBV5-4